These T cell receptor beta chains were read from a single sample in a study of cytomegalovirus exposure and HLA in healthy donors. This table comes from immunoSEQ multiplex PCR, and its TCRdb copy is limited to in-frame clones, with some not included. Recorded here are about 120,000 clones; the top ten clones represent around 7%. Source material: PBMCs. The receptors derive from a man aged 35 to 55 in good health and CMV-seropositive. The CDR3 runs from the conserved cysteine through the conserved F or W. The D gene is left open where the match is weak.

J gene	V gene	D gene	CDR3 protein	CDR3 DNA
TRBJ2-1	TRBV28	TRBD1	CASSPTLRSQGADEQFF	TGTGCCAGCTCCCCTACCCTACGGAGCCAGGGGGCAGATGAGCAGTTCTTC
TRBJ2-7	TRBV7-6	TRBD2	CASSPLAGGGYEQYF	TGTGCCAGCAGCCCCCTAGCGGGAGGAGGCTACGAGCAGTACTTC
TRBJ2-5	TRBV5-1	.	CASSLGVASSTETQYF	TGCGCCAGCAGCTTGGGGGTGGCTAGCTCGACGGAGACCCAGTACTTC
TRBJ2-7	TRBV5-6	TRBD2	CASSSPGGRDEQYF	TGTGCCAGCAGCTCCCCCGGCGGGAGGGACGAGCAGTACTTC
TRBJ2-1	TRBV19	.	CASSLSNEQFF	TGTGCCTCTAGTCTGTCCAATGAGCAGTTCTTC
TRBJ2-4	TRBV19	.	CASSIASQGYLAKNIQYF	TGTGCCAGTAGTATAGCGTCGCAGGGGTACTTAGCCAAAAACATTCAGTACTTC
TRBJ2-7	TRBV5-1	TRBD2	CASSLAGGPYEQYF	TGCGCCAGCAGCTTGGCGGGGGGACCCTACGAGCAGTACTTC
TRBJ1-1	TRBV7-8	.	CASSSSGAPGTEAFF	TGTGCCAGCAGCAGCTCAGGGGCGCCGGGCACTGAAGCTTTCTTT
TRBJ1-5	TRBV19	.	CASSRLNQPQHF	TGTGCCAGTAGCCGACTCAATCAGCCCCAGCATTTT
TRBJ2-7	TRBV10-3	.	CAISTGFEQYF	TGTGCCATCAGTACAGGGTTCGAGCAGTACTTC
TRBJ1-1	TRBV30	.	CAWSLQGNTEAFF	TGTGCCTGGAGCCTGCAGGGAAACACTGAAGCTTTCTTT
TRBJ2-3	TRBV10-3	.	CAISESSGRADTQYF	TGTGCCATCAGTGAGTCGTCGGGAAGGGCAGATACGCAGTATTTT
TRBJ2-5	TRBV4-3	TRBD2	CASSQDRLAEGETQYF	TGCGCCAGCAGCCAAGATAGACTAGCGGAAGGGGAGACCCAGTACTTC
TRBJ2-1	TRBV11-3	.	CASSLGSASYNEQFF	TGTGCCAGCAGCTTAGGGTCGGCTAGTTACAATGAGCAGTTCTTC
TRBJ2-6	TRBV5-1	.	CASSLGVSGANVLTF	TGCGCCAGCAGCTTAGGGGTTTCTGGGGCCAACGTCCTGACTTTC
TRBJ1-3	TRBV6-1	.	CASSERVGDTSSGNTIYF	TGTGCCAGCAGTGAACGCGTGGGAGACACCAGCTCTGGAAACACCATATATTTT
TRBJ2-7	TRBV19	.	CASSRTEYEQYF	TGTGCCAGTAGTCGGACTGAGTACGAGCAGTACTTC
TRBJ2-3	TRBV19	.	CASSIISPASTDTQYF	TGTGCCAGTAGTATCATTAGCCCCGCTAGCACAGATACGCAGTATTTT
TRBJ2-5	TRBV19	TRBD1	CASSGTGGGETQYF	TGTGCCAGTAGTGGCACAGGGGGCGGAGAGACCCAGTACTTC
TRBJ2-7	TRBV6-1	TRBD1	CAGRQGVVYEQYF	TGTGCCGGGAGACAGGGGGTTGTCTACGAGCAGTACTTC
TRBJ2-1	TRBV4-3	TRBD2	CASSQGLAGNNEQFF	TGCGCCAGCAGCCAAGGACTAGCGGGAAACAATGAGCAGTTCTTC
TRBJ2-3	TRBV6-4	TRBD2	CASSEAGALADTQYF	TGTGCCAGCAGTGAAGCGGGAGCTTTGGCAGATACGCAGTATTTT
TRBJ2-3	TRBV6-4	TRBD2	CASSDMGREGDSTDTQYF	TGTGCCAGCAGTGACATGGGGCGGGAGGGGGATAGCACAGATACGCAGTATTTT
TRBJ1-3	TRBV29-1	TRBD1	CSVGGTGPSGNTIYF	TGCAGCGTCGGGGGGACAGGGCCCTCTGGAAACACCATATATTTT
TRBJ2-2	TRBV6-6	.	CASTRERNTGELFF	TGTGCCAGCACGAGGGAGAGGAACACCGGGGAGCTGTTTTTT
TRBJ2-1	TRBV27	.	CASSSPGDEQFF	TGTGCCAGCAGTTCTCCCGGGGATGAGCAGTTCTTC
TRBJ1-2	TRBV11-2	TRBD1	CASRNRTGQGRGYTF	TGTGCCAGCAGAAACCGGACAGGTCAGGGCCGGGGCTACACCTTC
TRBJ2-3	TRBV7-3	TRBD1	CASSSGQATDTQYF	TGTGCCAGCAGCTCTGGACAGGCAACAGATACGCAGTATTTT
TRBJ2-7	TRBV5-4	.	CASSFEVSYEQYF	TGTGCCAGCAGCTTCGAGGTCTCCTACGAGCAGTACTTC
TRBJ2-2	TRBV7-3	TRBD2	CASSLRLALHTGELFF	TGTGCCAGCAGCCTAAGACTAGCGCTCCACACCGGGGAGCTGTTTTTT
TRBJ1-1	TRBV5-1	TRBD1	CASRPGSTGGRNTEAFF	TGCGCCAGCAGGCCCGGGTCGACAGGGGGCCGGAACACTGAAGCTTTCTTT
TRBJ2-1	TRBV19	.	CASSKRYNEQFF	TGTGCCAGTAGTAAGCGGTACAATGAGCAGTTCTTC
TRBJ1-5	TRBV28	TRBD1	CASGPTLGQGAEQPQHF	TGTGCCAGCGGACCTACCCTTGGACAGGGGGCGGAACAGCCCCAGCATTTT
TRBJ2-7	TRBV6-6	TRBD1	CASSRPSTGIHYEQYF	TGTGCCAGCAGTCGACCTTCGACAGGGATCCACTACGAGCAGTACTTC
TRBJ2-3	TRBV1	.	CTSSRQESRLAREGLSKYF	TGCACCAGCAGCCGGCAAGAAAGTCGGTTGGCGCGGGAGGGCCTTAGTAAGTATTTT
TRBJ1-2	TRBV5-4	TRBD1	CASSLAPRTGGDGYTF	TGTGCCAGCAGCTTGGCCCCCCGGACAGGGGGTGATGGCTACACCTTC
TRBJ2-1	TRBV7-6	TRBD2	CASSLDPGGPSVGEQFF	TGTGCCAGCAGCTTAGATCCGGGAGGGCCGTCAGTCGGTGAGCAGTTCTTC
TRBJ1-3	TRBV15	.	CATEGPTSTIYF	TGTGCCACCGAGGGTCCCACCAGCACCATATATTTT
TRBJ1-4	TRBV5-1	TRBD1	CASSPVGQGEMGEKLFF	TGCGCCAGCAGCCCCGTGGGACAGGGAGAAATGGGTGAAAAACTGTTTTTT
TRBJ2-3	TRBV4-1	.	CASSQDRTSTDTQYF	TGCGCCAGCAGCCAAGATAGGACTAGCACAGATACGCAGTATTTT
TRBJ2-4	TRBV5-1	TRBD2	CASSPRSGSGNIQYF	TGCGCCAGCAGCCCCCGAAGCGGGAGCGGAAACATTCAGTACTTC
TRBJ1-3	TRBV4-1	TRBD1	CASSQGLARDRVGNTIYF	TGCGCCAGCAGCCAAGGGTTAGCTCGGGACAGGGTTGGTAACACCATATATTTT
TRBJ2-7	TRBV5-1	TRBD2	CASSPASGRAEQYF	TGCGCCAGCAGCCCGGCTAGCGGGAGGGCCGAGCAGTACTTC
TRBJ1-3	TRBV5-1	TRBD1	CASSLGGQGIRSGNTIYF	TGCGCCAGCAGCTTAGGGGGACAGGGAATACGCTCTGGAAACACCATATATTTT
TRBJ2-7	TRBV27	TRBD2	CASSLTGGTYEQYF	TGTGCCAGCAGTTTGACGGGAGGCACCTACGAGCAGTACTTC
TRBJ2-7	TRBV6-1	.	CASSGEGVKQYF	TGTGCCAGCAGTGGTGAGGGAGTGAAGCAGTACTTC
TRBJ1-1	TRBV2	.	CASRELLNTEAFF	TGTGCCAGCAGGGAGCTCCTAAACACTGAAGCTTTCTTT
TRBJ2-7	TRBV7-3	.	CASSTRDFPPYEQYF	TGTGCCAGCAGCACCCGGGACTTCCCTCCCTACGAGCAGTACTTC
TRBJ2-1	TRBV5-1	TRBD1	CASSLAGGAYNEQFF	TGCGCCAGCAGCTTGGCAGGGGGAGCCTACAATGAGCAGTTCTTC